The 24 T cell receptor beta chains given below trace back to one sample, sequenced in a study of shared clonotypes between healthy human individuals. Assay: immunoSEQ multiplex PCR; the TCRdb copy retains only in-frame clones and omits some. The table lists some 2.3 million clones, approximately 93% of them singletons. Sequenced input: naive CD4+ T cells from PBMCs. Subset reported: CD45RA+ positively selected. The receptors come from a young man in good health. Some clones in this sample may be carry-over from other donors' samples.

The V call is TRBV18, the J call TRBJ2-1, with 10 bases lining up with TRBD2. Unmatched junction bases numbered 4, after V lost 4 bases and J lost 4 bases. Germline V gene data show CDR1 as KGHSH and CDR2 as LQKENI. The CDR3 is 15 residues long. In nucleotides, the CDR3 is TGTGCCAGCTCACAGACTAGCGGGCGGTACAATGAGCAGTTCTTC. Its protein product is CASSQTSGRYNEQFF.

The sample holds one count of this clone. The CDR3 bases are TGTGCCAGCAGTGAAGCCCCGGGGAGGGGAAACACCATATATTTT. As protein: CASSEAPGRGNTIYF. J is TRBJ1-3 and V is TRBV6-1; no definite D call. The CDR3 covers 15 residues. CDR1 and CDR2 from the germline V gene are MNHNS and SASEGT. V was shortened by 0 bases and J by 4 bases, with 10 bases between the two germline ends.

The chain's CDR3 is CASSEAINYGYTF. The DNA for the CDR3 is TGTGCCAGCAGTGAAGCGATCAACTATGGCTACACCTTC. V gene TRBV6-5 combines with J gene TRBJ1-2; D unresolved. The germline gives CDR1 MNHEY, CDR2 SVGAGI. Trimming stripped 5 bases from V and 2 bases from J, with 9 bases between. This CDR3 comprises 13 residues.

The chain is built from TRBV6-5 and TRBJ2-3, with 7 bases matching TRBD2. From germline, CDR1 is MNHEY and CDR2 SVGAGI. This CDR3 region has 16 residues. V lost 2 bases, J lost 7 bases, and 12 bases stayed unmatched. The CDR3, as DNA: TGTGCCAGCAGTTACAGTCCAGCGGGGAGCGTTAATACGCAGTATTTT. It encodes CASSYSPAGSVNTQYF.

The chain has TRBV5-1 and TRBJ2-5; 7 bases match TRBD1. CDR1 is SGHRS and CDR2 is YFSETQ in the germline V gene. CDR3 length: 16 residues. After removal of 0 bases from V and 5 bases from J, the junction contained 10 bases not matched to a gene. The CDR3 region is CASSLEGGRGWETQYF. CDR3 DNA: TGCGCCAGCAGCTTGGAAGGGGGCAGGGGATGGGAGACCCAGTACTTC.

The rearrangement uses TRBV7-2 and TRBJ1-3, with no clear D. CDR3 size: 12 residues. The V gene lost 11 bases and the J gene lost 7 bases, with 15 bases spanning the gap. Germline V gives CDR1 SGHTA, CDR2 FQGNSA. The CDR3 DNA follows: TGTGCCTCCGTCTGGGCGGGGAACACCATATATTTT. Translated: CASVWAGNTIYF. Full variable domain (outside the CDR3, taken from reference TRBV7-2 and TRBJ1-3): GAGVSQSPSNKVTEKGKDVELRCDPISGHTALYWYRQSLGQGLEFLIYFQGNSAPDKSGLPSDRFSAERTGGSVSTLTIQRTQQEDSAVYLCASVWAGNTIYFGEGSWLTVV.

The chain is built from TRBV28 and TRBJ2-5; D gene ambiguous. V lost 6 bases and J lost 5, with 13 bases in between. CDR1 MDHEN and CDR2 SYDVKM come from the germline V gene. The CDR3 is 13 residues long. As DNA, the CDR3 is TGTGCCAGCAGGTCGACACTATCGGAGACCCAGTACTTC. Translated, it gives CASRSTLSETQYF.

The rearrangement uses TRBV29-1 and TRBJ2-1, with 14 bases matching TRBD2. The V gene end was trimmed by 3 bases and the J gene end by 6 bases; junction bases not matched to a gene: 10. Germline values: CDR1 SQVTM, CDR2 ANQGSEA. This CDR3 is built from 17 residues. In DNA form, the CDR3 reads TGCAGCGTTGAGAACTCGGTGGGACTAGCGGGAGTCAATGAGCAGTTCTTC. It codes for CSVENSVGLAGVNEQFF.

The chain couples TRBV23-1 to TRBJ2-7, with 7 bases that match TRBD1. TRBV23-1 is an ORF; its function is uncertain. The CDR3 has 16 residues. Germline trimming cut 3 bases from V and 3 bases from J; bases unmatched to any gene: 11. This CDR3 reads CASSHPQIRTGYEQYF. The CDR3 DNA sequence: TGCGCCAGCAGTCACCCGCAGATTAGGACAGGCTACGAGCAGTACTTC.

This clone was recorded only once. This sequence joins TRBV28 and TRBJ2-7, with TRBD2 as a possible D gene (6 bases). Per the germline V gene, CDR1 is MDHEN and CDR2 is SYDVKM. V was cut by 5 bases and J by 5 bases, with 22 bases left in between. This CDR3 is 16 amino acids long. In DNA form, the CDR3 reads TGTGCCAGCAGTCCATCTACCGCGGTCGGGAGCAACGAGCAGTACTTC. This gives the protein CASSPSTAVGSNEQYF. Drawing the rest from reference TRBV28 and TRBJ2-7, the complete variable domain is DVKVTQSSRYLVKRTGEKVFLECVQDMDHENMFWYRQDPGLGLRLIYFSYDVKMKEKGDIPEGYSVSREKKERFSLILESASTNQTSMYLCASSPSTAVGSNEQYFGPGTRLTVT.

This chain connects TRBV7-9 to TRBJ2-3; TRBD1 is a possible D gene (5 bases). The V end was cut by 1 base, the J end by 0 bases, with 14 bases between. Germline lookup yields CDR1 SEHNR and CDR2 FQNEAQ (reference sequence). The CDR3 runs to 17 residues. The CDR3 sequence is CASSLVQGHLSTDTQYF. CDR3 coding DNA: TGTGCCAGCAGCTTAGTTCAGGGCCATCTGAGCACAGATACGCAGTATTTT.

The chain recombines TRBV27 with TRBJ1-1; D unresolved. Germline V gene sequence: CDR1 MNHEY, CDR2 SMNVEV (reference sequence). Trimming shortened V by 4 bases and J by 0 bases, and 6 bases separated the two germline ends. The CDR3 is 13 residues long. Here the CDR3 reads CASSSSLNTEAFF. As DNA, the CDR3 is TGTGCCAGCAGTTCTTCCTTGAACACTGAAGCTTTCTTT.

This rearrangement joins TRBV6-5 to TRBJ2-2; a possible D gene is TRBD1 (6 bases). The V gene's germline CDR1 is MNHEY and CDR2 SVGAGI. CDR3 length: 15 amino acids. V lost 2 bases, J lost 3 bases, and 10 bases lay in between. The CDR3 reads CASSYGQGHTGELFF. Here the CDR3 DNA reads TGTGCCAGCAGTTACGGGCAGGGGCACACCGGGGAGCTGTTTTTT.

This chain uses TRBV10-1 with TRBJ2-7, with 10 bases matching TRBD2. This CDR3 has 16 residues. Germline CDR1 reads WNHNN; CDR2 reads SYGVQD (reference sequence). The V and J ends lost 5 bases and 4 bases, in that order; junction bases with no gene match: 11. The CDR3 DNA is TGCGCCAGCAGTCCACGGGCTAGCGGGAGATTGTACGAGCAGTACTTC. It codes for CASSPRASGRLYEQYF.

V usage is TRBV30 and J usage is TRBJ2-7, with 9 bases aligning to TRBD1. Germline V lookup: CDR1 GTSNPN, CDR2 SVGIG (reference sequence). CDR3 length: 12 residues. Germline trimming cut 1 base from V and 5 bases from J; bases unmatched to any gene: 0. CDR3 DNA: TGTGCCTGGAGTGGACAGGGGGACGAGCAGTACTTC. It is translated as CAWSGQGDEQYF.

CDR3 nucleotide sequence: TGTGCCAGCAGCTTAGGGTTTCGTGGGGCTGGGTCTAGGGCCCAGTACTTC. Amino acids: CASSLGFRGAGSRAQYF. V and J are TRBV7-6 and TRBJ2-5, with a possible D match to TRBD1 (5 bases). Between the trimmed V and J ends, which lost 1 base and 9 bases, there was a span of 24 bases. Germline V lookup: CDR1 SGHVS, CDR2 FNYEAQ. The CDR3 is 17 residues long. Together with reference TRBV7-6 and TRBJ2-5, the CDR3 gives the full variable domain: GAGVSQSPRYKVTKRGQDVALRCDPISGHVSLYWYRQALGQGPEFLTYFNYEAQQDKSGLPNDRFSAERPEGSISTLTIQRTEQRDSAMYRCASSLGFRGAGSRAQYFGPGTRLLVL.

This sequence joins TRBV7-3 and TRBJ2-7; D not resolved. Trimming stripped 0 bases from V and 0 bases from J, with 12 bases between. CDR1 is SGHTA, CDR2 FQGTGA, per germline. There are 16 residues in the CDR3. The CDR3 DNA follows: TGTGCCAGCAGCTTAACTGGCTCAGCGAGCTCCTACGAGCAGTACTTC. Translation: CASSLTGSASSYEQYF.

The chain has TRBV6-6 and TRBJ2-7; 11 bases agree with TRBD2. The V and J ends lost 6 bases and 5 bases, in that order; junction bases with no gene match: 9. CDR1 and CDR2 from the germline V gene are MNHNY and SVGAGI (reference sequence). The CDR3 has 15 residues. The CDR3 loop reads CASSQVAGGPHEQYF. The CDR3 nucleotides read TGTGCCAGCAGCCAAGTAGCGGGAGGGCCCCACGAGCAGTACTTC.

The chain combines TRBV25-1 with TRBJ1-2; tentatively, D is TRBD1 (6 bases). V was trimmed by 0 bases and J by 9 bases, leaving 17 bases between them. Per germline, CDR1 MGHDK and CDR2 SYGVNS. CDR3 length equals 15 residues. In DNA, the CDR3 is TGTGCCAGCAGTGAATACTCCGGGGGGCGGGGCCGCTACACCTTC. Amino acid sequence: CASSEYSGGRGRYTF.

V is TRBV7-2 and J is TRBJ2-5, with TRBD2 matching over 15 bases. Germline V gene sequence: CDR1 SGHTA, CDR2 FQGNSA. Germline trimming cut 5 bases from V and 1 base from J; bases unmatched to any gene: 5. The CDR3 runs 17 residues. CDR3 sequence: CASSPRTSGRVQETQYF. Here the CDR3 DNA reads TGTGCCAGCAGCCCCCGGACTAGCGGGAGGGTCCAAGAGACCCAGTACTTC.

The genes are TRBV6-5 and TRBJ2-7, with 7 positions matching TRBD2. CDR3 length: 14 amino acids. The trim removed 5 bases at V and 4 bases at J, leaving 8 bases unmatched. Germline loops: CDR1 MNHEY, CDR2 SVGAGI. CDR3 protein: CASSQTSPGYEQYF. The CDR3 DNA reads as TGTGCCAGCAGTCAGACTAGCCCGGGGTACGAGCAGTACTTC.

The chain has TRBV5-1 and TRBJ2-1; 7 positions match TRBD2. Trimming removed 0 bases from V and 8 bases from J; junction bases left unmatched: 8. The CDR3 contains 15 residues. Germline V lookup: CDR1 SGHRS, CDR2 YFSETQ. The CDR3 nucleotides read TGCGCCAGCAGCTTGGACTACCGTCGGGGGGATGAGCAGTTCTTC. It translates to CASSLDYRRGDEQFF.

This clone showed up just once. CDR3 in amino acids: CASSLRVLRSTEAFF. The CDR3 region has the DNA TGTGCCAGCAGTCTCAGGGTATTGAGGAGCACTGAAGCTTTCTTT. The chain joins TRBV28 to TRBJ1-1, with a possible D match to TRBD1 (5 bases). Trimming shortened V by 5 bases and J by 4 bases, and 17 bases separated the two germline ends. The CDR3 covers 15 residues. Germline CDR1 MDHEN, CDR2 SYDVKM.

The V gene is TRBV28, the J gene TRBJ2-2; 7 nucleotides agree with TRBD2. The CDR3 is 15 amino acids. V was pared by 6 bases and J by 4 bases, with 8 bases of the junction left unmatched. The germline V gene has CDR1 MDHEN and CDR2 SYDVKM. The CDR3 DNA follows: TGTGCCAGCAGCCCAGTGGGGGGGGGCACCGGGGAGCTGTTTTTT. Translating it yields CASSPVGGGTGELFF.